Listed here are 9 T cell receptor beta chains from one sample, sequenced in a study of response to subunit inactivated influenza vaccine. From the RT-PCR reads, TCRdb called clonotypes with MiXCR, one entry per CDR3 protein. The table shows about 500,000 distinct CDR3 sequences, with 10% to 15% occurring only once. This specimen was PBMCs from blood, taken roughly 46 days after vaccination. These receptors were collected from a man aged 50 to 59 who received an inactivated influenza vaccine.

This clonotype was found a few times. The chain recombines TRBV11-2 with TRBJ2-7, with 10 bases lining up with TRBD1. Germline trimming cut 8 bases from V and 5 bases from J; bases unmatched to any gene: 12. CDR1 and CDR2 (germline): SGHAT, FQNNGV. CDR3 length: 15 amino acids. CDR3 sequence (DNA): TGTGCCAGCCTAAACTCCGGGACAGGGGTGCACGAGCAGTACTTC. This sequence encodes CASLNSGTGVHEQYF.

V usage is TRBV6-1 and J usage is TRBJ2-7; 14 bases line up with TRBD2. The CDR3 has 19 amino acids. The J segment lost 0 bases and the V segment lost 0 bases, leaving 7 bases of the junction unmatched. Per the germline V gene, CDR1 is MNHNS and CDR2 is SASEGT. The CDR3 DNA follows: TGTGCCAGCAGTGAAGCGGGGGGACTAGCGGGAGCTCTCTCCTACGAGCAGTACTTC. This gives the protein CASSEAGGLAGALSYEQYF.

This clonotype has a count of ten or more. This sequence joins TRBV5-1 and TRBJ2-5, with D possibly being TRBD1 (6 bases). Germline CDR1 SGHRS, CDR2 YFSETQ. The CDR3 has 13 amino acids. Trimming shortened V by 0 bases and J by 5 bases, and 8 bases separated the two germline ends. In nucleotides, the CDR3 is TGCGCCAGCAGCTTGGTTCAGGGGGAGACCCAGTACTTC. This translates into CASSLVQGETQYF. Based on the CDR3 plus reference TRBV5-1 and TRBJ2-5, the full variable domain is KAGVTQTPRYLIKTRGQQVTLSCSPISGHRSVSWYQQTPGQGLQFLFEYFSETQRNKGNFPGRFSGRQFSNSRSEMNVSTLELGDSALYLCASSLVQGETQYFGPGTRLLVL.

This chain connects TRBV6-5 to TRBJ1-2; D gene uncertain. Germline V gene sequence: CDR1 MNHEY, CDR2 SVGAGI. This CDR3 has 14 amino acids. Trimming left V 3 bases short and J 7 bases short, with 15 bases between. The CDR3 is CASSYSPTVVGYTF. The CDR3 nucleotides are TGTGCCAGCAGTTATTCCCCGACGGTGGTTGGCTACACCTTC.

The J gene is TRBJ2-1, the V gene TRBV9; 10 bases map to TRBD2. CDR1 and CDR2 (germline): SGDLS, YYNGEE. The CDR3 has 17 amino acids. The V gene end was trimmed by 3 bases and the J gene end by 5 bases; junction bases not matched to a gene: 11. CDR3 loop: CASSGPRASGRDNEQFF. Here the CDR3 DNA reads TGTGCCAGCAGCGGACCTCGGGCCAGCGGGAGGGACAATGAGCAGTTCTTC.

In its sample, this clonotype was seen a few times. DNA of the CDR3: TGTGCCAGCAGTTGGACCGGGGCTAGCACAGATACGCAGTATTTT. Its translation is CASSWTGASTDTQYF. V usage is TRBV12-3 or TRBV12-4 and J usage is TRBJ2-3; D tentatively fits TRBD1 or TRBD2 (5 bases each). The V end lost 4 bases, the J end lost 0 bases, and 11 bases lay between the germline ends. The CDR3 contains 15 residues.

This clonotype was observed a few times. This chain joins TRBV11-2 and TRBJ2-1, with 13 bases identical to TRBD2. This CDR3 comprises 18 residues. CDR1 is SGHAT, CDR2 FQNNGV, per germline. Germline trimming cut 5 bases from V and 6 bases from J; bases unmatched to any gene: 13. In DNA, the CDR3 is TGTGCCAGCAGCCCAAGTGTACTAGCGGGAGGGCCGCGCAATGAGCAGTTCTTC. Encoded protein: CASSPSVLAGGPRNEQFF.

This clonotype was picked up a small number of times. The chain has TRBV7-9 and TRBJ2-7, with 7 bases fitting TRBD1. Germline V lookup: CDR1 SEHNR, CDR2 FQNEAQ (reference sequence). The junction had 12 bases not matched to a gene; V was cut back by 6 bases and J by 7 bases. This CDR3 has 14 amino acids. The CDR3 sequence is CASRPDRVGGEQYF. CDR3 in DNA: TGTGCCAGCAGGCCCGACAGGGTAGGGGGTGAGCAGTACTTC.

This clonotype has only a few counts. This sequence joins TRBV7-2 and TRBJ2-1, with 9 bases that match TRBD2. The CDR3 is 15 amino acids. Unmatched junction bases numbered 8, after V lost 5 bases and J lost 6 bases. Germline-derived CDR1 and CDR2 are SGHTA and FQGNSA. CDR3 sequence (DNA): TGTGCCAGCAGCGCCCGTGGGACTAGCCCCAATGAGCAGTTCTTC. This codes for CASSARGTSPNEQFF.